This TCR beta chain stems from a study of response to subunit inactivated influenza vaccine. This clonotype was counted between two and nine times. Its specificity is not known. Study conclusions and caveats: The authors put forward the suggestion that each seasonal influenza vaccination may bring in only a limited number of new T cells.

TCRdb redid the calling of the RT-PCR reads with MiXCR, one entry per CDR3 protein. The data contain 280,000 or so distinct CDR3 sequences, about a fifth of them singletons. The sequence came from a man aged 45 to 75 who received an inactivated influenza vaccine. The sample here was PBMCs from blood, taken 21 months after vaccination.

Written as DNA, the CDR3 is TGTGCCAGCAGGATACTCTCAGGGCACCCCACTGGAAACACCATATATTTT. It specifies CASRILSGHPTGNTIYF. This chain connects TRBV12-3 or TRBV12-4 to TRBJ1-3, with D tentatively TRBD1 (5 bases). Deletions cut 6 bases from V and 2 bases from J, with 20 bases between. The CDR3 covers 17 residues.